This T cell receptor (beta chain) was documented in a study of technical replicates of blood from a few donors. The repertoire was sequenced with immunoSEQ multiplex PCR; TCRdb's copy has only in-frame clones and lacks some. This sample yields approximately 73,000 clones, of which around 90% are seen a single time; about 0.4% belongs to the top ten. Sequenced sample: T cells isolated from PBMCs. The receptor comes from a human donor in good health.

The CDR3 sequence: CASSYSSGSYNEQFF. CDR3 DNA: TGTGCCAGCAGCTATTCTTCCGGTTCCTACAATGAGCAGTTCTTC. The V and J genes are TRBV11-2 and TRBJ2-1, with unresolved D. V was cut by 4 bases and J by 1 base, with 11 bases left in between. The CDR3 totals 15 residues. Germline assignment: CDR1 SGHAT and CDR2 FQNNGV.